A single TCR beta chain is shown here with its context. Its specificity is not known. Produced via immunoSEQ multiplex PCR; TCRdb's table is partial and in-frame only. The top ten hold approximately 1.5% of the sample, which has some 1 million clones, around 74% seen once. The CDR3 has 16 residues. Germline values: CDR1 KGHSH, CDR2 LQKENI. The J segment lost 0 bases and the V segment lost 0 bases, leaving 3 bases of the junction unmatched. This sample is part of a study of shared clonotypes between healthy human individuals. General study points: Four donors shared about 5% of their naive CD4 clonotypes. Blood was the sole source, and tissue repertoires probably differ.

The V and J genes are TRBV18 and TRBJ2-7, with TRBD2 matching over 9 bases. The clonotype was recovered from a man between 18 and 35 years old in good health. Input material: memory CD4+ T cells sorted from blood. Subset meaning: CD45RA-negative fraction. CDR3 amino acids: CASSPPSGRHSYEQYF. The CDR3 nucleotides read TGTGCCAGCTCACCACCTAGCGGGAGACACTCCTACGAGCAGTACTTC.